This T cell receptor (beta chain) was sequenced during a study of cytomegalovirus exposure and HLA in healthy donors. With 1 base clipped from V and 1 base from J, the junction kept 10 bases outside the gene matches. The CDR3 extends over 18 amino acids. Germline values: CDR1 LNHNV, CDR2 YYDKDF (reference sequence). As concerns this clone: Its antigen is still unknown.

It was with 60 Vbeta and 13 Jbeta primers that the PCR ran. The assay was immunoSEQ multiplex PCR, and TCRdb's table has in-frame clones only and misses some. The sample lists tens of thousands of clones, around 84% seen once, with over 7% in the top ten. General study findings and limits: Serostatus for CMV was the only available immune exposure information.

The chain is built from TRBV15 and TRBJ1-1, with TRBD1 matching over 9 bases. This TCR derives from a woman aged 40 to 49 in good health and CMV-seropositive. Sequencing used PBMCs. CDR3 region: CATSRVNRGLGKNTEAFF. As DNA, the CDR3 is TGTGCCACCAGCAGAGTAAACAGGGGGCTCGGGAAGAACACTGAAGCTTTCTTT.